This T cell receptor (beta chain) stems from a study of PD-1 blockade in classical Hodgkin lymphoma. This table comes from immunoSEQ multiplex PCR, and its TCRdb copy is limited to in-frame clones, with some not included. The sample carries tens of thousands of clones, 82% recorded once. As for this clone: The antigen is undetermined.

Regarding time point: cycle 4 day 1 (C4D1), after more than five weeks of nivolumab. In every patient, relapse followed autologous stem cell transplantation, while exposure to brentuximab vedotin differed. Classification of best responses gave complete response, partial response or progressive disease. Overall study results and limits: While CD8+ TCR diversity did not rise significantly by C4D1, CD4+ TCR diversity did.

The input for sequencing was peripheral blood mononuclear cells (PBMCs), taken before the fourth cycle of nivolumab. The sequence was obtained from a human donor with classical Hodgkin lymphoma.

As DNA, the CDR3 is TGTGCCAGCAGTGCGCAGGGAGGAGGGAATGAGCAGTTCTTC. Translation: CASSAQGGGNEQFF. This chain links TRBV6-4 with TRBJ2-1; tentative D call: TRBD2 (6 bases). V was pared by 4 bases and J by 7 bases, with 14 bases between. There are 14 residues in the CDR3. Germline CDR1 and CDR2: MRHNA and SNTAGT.